This entry lists 8 T cell receptor beta chains sequenced from one sample in a study of Ad26.COV2.S vaccination and SARS-CoV-2 variants. The protocol was immunoSEQ multiplex PCR, while the TCRdb copy is restricted to in-frame clones and leaves out a portion. The table lists 200,000 to 250,000 clones, around nine tenths of them singletons. As to treatment: around 19 received Ad26.COV2.S at low or high dose, single or two shots; 5 received placebo; per-sample allocation not given. Samples were taken on day 63 after the first vaccine or placebo injection. The material was peripheral blood, obtained in a trial of Ad26.COV2.S vaccine versus placebo. The source is a person between 18 and 60 years old who received the Ad26.COV2.S COVID-19 vaccine or a placebo.

The chain uses TRBV27 and TRBJ1-1; TRBD1 is a possible D gene (5 bases). From germline, CDR1 is MNHEY and CDR2 SMNVEV (reference sequence). Trimming took off 3 bases at V and 5 bases at J, with 13 bases between the two ends. The length of the CDR3 is 14 residues. The CDR3 region is CASSFRWGKTEAFF. CDR3 DNA: TGTGCCAGCAGTTTTCGGTGGGGGAAAACTGAAGCTTTCTTT.

The V gene is TRBV5-5, the J gene TRBJ2-1; a possible D gene is TRBD2 (7 bases). The CDR3 runs to 18 residues. Trimming cost V 4 bases and J 0 bases, with 20 bases left between them. Germline V gives CDR1 SGHKS, CDR2 YYEKEE (reference sequence). The DNA of the CDR3 is TGTGCCAGCAGCCCCCGGGGGGCTACTTCTAGCTCCTACAATGAGCAGTTCTTC. This sequence encodes CASSPRGATSSSYNEQFF.

The CDR3 spells CASSFSLGGYTF. DNA for the CDR3: TGTGCCAGCAGTTTCTCCCTCGGTGGCTACACCTTC. This sequence joins TRBV12-3 or TRBV12-4 and TRBJ1-2, with no clear D. Trimming took 3 bases from V and 7 from J, leaving 9 bases between them. There are 12 residues in the CDR3.

The chain combines TRBV13 with TRBJ1-2; D not certain. Germline V gene lookup returns CDR1 PRHDT and CDR2 FYEKMQ (reference sequence). This CDR3 is built from 16 residues. Deletions cut 5 bases from V and 4 bases from J, with 20 bases between. The CDR3 spells CASSPDRDYESYGYTF. CDR3 coding DNA: TGTGCCAGCAGCCCGGACCGGGATTACGAATCCTATGGCTACACCTTC.

The chain combines TRBV7-8 with TRBJ2-4; maybe TRBD1 (5 bases). Germline V gives CDR1 SGHVS, CDR2 FQNEAQ. The CDR3 loop spans 13 amino acids. V gave up 5 bases and J gave up 6 bases, with 11 bases separating them. The CDR3 nucleotides read TGTGCCAGCAGCCCCCAGGACACAAACATTCAGTACTTC. Its translation: CASSPQDTNIQYF. The variable domain in full, with the rest retrieved from reference TRBV7-8 and TRBJ2-4, is GAGVSQSPRYKVAKRGQDVALRCDPISGHVSLFWYQQALGQGPEFLTYFQNEAQLDKSGLPSDRFFAERPEGSVSTLKIQRTQQEDSAVYLCASSPQDTNIQYFGAGTRLSVL.

The J gene is TRBJ2-7, the V gene TRBV5-1; TRBD1 or TRBD2 may be the D gene (5 bases each). The CDR3 covers 15 residues. V lost 3 bases and J lost 2, with 15 bases in between. Germline values: CDR1 SGHRS, CDR2 YFSETQ. CDR3 protein: CASSSTGGPPYEQYF. DNA of the CDR3: TGCGCCAGCAGCTCTACTGGGGGACCTCCCTACGAGCAGTACTTC.

The chain employs TRBV30 and TRBJ2-1, with TRBD2 matching over 9 bases. Per germline, CDR1 GTSNPN and CDR2 SVGIG (reference sequence). The CDR3 covers 15 residues. J gave up 3 bases and V 2 bases, and 5 bases lay outside the gene matches. The CDR3: CAWSWASGIYNEQFF. Here the CDR3 DNA reads TGTGCCTGGAGTTGGGCTAGCGGGATCTACAATGAGCAGTTCTTC.

The V and J genes are TRBV7-2 and TRBJ2-1; D may match TRBD1 or TRBD2 (5 bases each). V shed 5 bases and J shed 6 bases, with 14 bases lying between them. Germline values: CDR1 SGHTA, CDR2 FQGNSA. The CDR3 is 14 amino acids. This CDR3 is CASSPRDPPNEQFF. The CDR3 coding sequence is TGTGCCAGCAGCCCCCGGGACCCCCCCAATGAGCAGTTCTTC.